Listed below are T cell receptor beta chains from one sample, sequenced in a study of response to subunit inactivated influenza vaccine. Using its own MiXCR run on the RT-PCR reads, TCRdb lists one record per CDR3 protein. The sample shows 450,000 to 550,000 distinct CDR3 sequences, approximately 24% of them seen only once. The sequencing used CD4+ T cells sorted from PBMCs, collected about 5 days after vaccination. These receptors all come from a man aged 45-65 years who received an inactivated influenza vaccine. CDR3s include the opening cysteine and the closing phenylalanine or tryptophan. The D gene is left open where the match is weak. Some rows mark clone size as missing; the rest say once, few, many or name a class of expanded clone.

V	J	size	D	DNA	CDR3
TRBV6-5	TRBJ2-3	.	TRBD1	TGTGCCAGCAGTTACTCGGGGGGGCGGACAGGGGGCATCACAGATACGCAGTATTTT	CASSYSGGRTGGITDTQYF
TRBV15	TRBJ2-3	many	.	TGTGCCACCAGCAGAGATCCGGGAGATACGCAGTATTTT	CATSRDPGDTQYF
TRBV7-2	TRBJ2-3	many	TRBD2	TGTGCCAGCAGCTCCTTAGCGGGAAGTCCAGATACGCAGTATTTT	CASSSLAGSPDTQYF
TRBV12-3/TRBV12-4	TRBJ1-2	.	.	TGTGCCAGCAGTTTAGTGACAAGGGGGGCTGGCTACACCTTC	CASSLVTRGAGYTF
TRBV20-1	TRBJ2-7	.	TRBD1	TGCAGTGCTAATCCGGGACAGAACTACGAGCAGTACTTC	CSANPGQNYEQYF
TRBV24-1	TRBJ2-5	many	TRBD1	TGTGCCACCAGTGATTTTAGGACAGGGCTAGAGACCCAGTACTTC	CATSDFRTGLETQYF
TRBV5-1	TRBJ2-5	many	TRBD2	TGCGCCAGCAGCGGTGGACTAGCGGGACCAGAGACCCAGTACTTC	CASSGGLAGPETQYF
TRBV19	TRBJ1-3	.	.	TGTGCCAGTAGTATGGGTACAGGGCCCAGGATTGGAAACACCATATATTTT	CASSMGTGPRIGNTIYF
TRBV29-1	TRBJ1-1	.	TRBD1	TGCAGCGTTCAGGGGGCGTTGGATATCACTGAAGCTTTCTTT	CSVQGALDITEAFF
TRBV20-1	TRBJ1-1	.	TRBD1	TGCAGTGCAAGACCTTCCGGGACAGCGAACACTGAAGCTTTCTTT	CSARPSGTANTEAFF
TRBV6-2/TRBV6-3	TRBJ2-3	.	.	TGTGCCAGCAGTAGGGACATCACAGATACGCAGTATTTT	CASSRDITDTQYF
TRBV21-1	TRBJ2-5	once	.	TGTGCCAGCGGATACTCCGGGACAGGGAGGTACCAAGAGACCCAGTACTTC	CASGYSGTGRYQETQYF
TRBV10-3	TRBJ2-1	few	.	TGTGCCATCAGTTACGATAATGAGCAGTTCTTC	CAISYDNEQFF
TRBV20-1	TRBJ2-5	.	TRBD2	TGCAGTGCCGTTACTTGGACTAGCGGGAGGTTAGAGACCCAGTACTTC	CSAVTWTSGRLETQYF
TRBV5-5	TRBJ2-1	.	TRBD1	TGTGCCAGCAGCAACCGGGACAGGGGGCTAGGAGTCTACAATGAGCAGTTCTTC	CASSNRDRGLGVYNEQFF
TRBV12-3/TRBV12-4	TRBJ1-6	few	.	TGTGCCAGCAGCTCTACAGGGATGCGGTCACCCCTCCACTTT	CASSSTGMRSPLHF
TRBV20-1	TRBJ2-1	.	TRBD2	TGCAGTGCGCCCCGCGGCGGGGGGCCTTCCTACAATGAGCAGTTCTTC	CSAPRGGGPSYNEQFF
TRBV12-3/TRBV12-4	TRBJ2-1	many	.	TGTGCCAGCATCCTTAGGGGTTCCGATGAGCAGTTCTTC	CASILRGSDEQFF
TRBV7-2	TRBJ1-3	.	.	TGTGCCAGCAGCTTAGCACAGGGAGGTGGAAACACCATATATTTT	CASSLAQGGGNTIYF
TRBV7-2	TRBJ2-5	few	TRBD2	TGTGCCAGCAGCTCTCCGGGACTAGCCGAAGAGACCCAGTACTTC	CASSSPGLAEETQYF
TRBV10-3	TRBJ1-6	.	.	TGTGCCATCAGCGCGGACTTCAATAATTCACCCCTCCACTTT	CAISADFNNSPLHF
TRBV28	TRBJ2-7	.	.	TGTGCCAGCCGGACAGCCTACGAGCAGTACTTC	CASRTAYEQYF
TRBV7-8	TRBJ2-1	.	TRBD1	TGTGCCAGCAGCTCTACAGGGGTTAGGTCCTACAATGAGCAGTTCTTC	CASSSTGVRSYNEQFF
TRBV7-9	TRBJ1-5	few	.	TGTGCCAGCAGCTTAGGACAGGCCGATCAGCCCCAGCATTTT	CASSLGQADQPQHF
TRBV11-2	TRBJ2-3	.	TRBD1	TGTGCCAGCAGCTTAAGACAGGGGATTACAGATACGCAGTATTTT	CASSLRQGITDTQYF